A single sample is the source of the 20 T cell receptor beta chains below, sequenced in a study of cytomegalovirus exposure and HLA in healthy donors. Researchers ran the PCR with 60 Vbeta and 13 Jbeta primers. Repertoires were generated with immunoSEQ multiplex PCR, while TCRdb's copy carries only in-frame clones and drops some. Seen here are 150,000 to 180,000 clones, roughly 72% observed once, and the top ten hold 2.1%. The source material was PBMCs. These receptors were collected from a man aged 25-40 years in good health and CMV-seronegative.

V is TRBV19 and J is TRBJ1-2, with D maybe TRBD1 (6 bases). The V end lost 5 bases, the J end lost 0 bases, and 7 bases lay between the germline ends. The CDR3 is 13 amino acids. The germline V gene encodes CDR1 LNHDA and CDR2 SQIVND (reference sequence). The CDR3 protein is CASSGQPNYGYTF. CDR3 DNA sequence: TGTGCCAGTAGTGGACAGCCTAACTATGGCTACACCTTC.

The V gene is TRBV5-1, the J gene TRBJ2-7; D possibly corresponds to TRBD1 (6 bases). Trimming left V 2 bases short and J 3 bases short, with 12 bases between. The CDR3 is 14 amino acids. Germline V CDR1 and CDR2: SGHRS, YFSETQ. This CDR3 is CASSFAGDHYEQYF. CDR3 coding DNA: TGCGCCAGCAGCTTCGCAGGGGACCACTACGAGCAGTACTTC.

The chain employs TRBV5-1 and TRBJ2-1; 7 nucleotides align to TRBD2. The CDR3 is 17 amino acids. The junction had 8 bases not matched to a gene; V was cut back by 1 base and J by 1 base. Germline lookup yields CDR1 SGHRS and CDR2 YFSETQ. The CDR3, as DNA: TGCGCCAGCAGCTTGCCCCCGGCTAGCGGTTCCTACAATGAGCAGTTCTTC. It specifies CASSLPPASGSYNEQFF.

This chain links TRBV28 with TRBJ2-7, with D perhaps matching TRBD2 (5 bases). Germline CDR1 and CDR2: MDHEN and SYDVKM. The CDR3 covers 14 residues. V lost 2 bases to trimming and J lost 3 bases, with 11 bases between them. The CDR3 sequence: CASSLPGLSYEQYF. As DNA, the CDR3 is TGTGCCAGCAGTTTACCTGGACTGAGCTACGAGCAGTACTTC.

The sample holds a few counts of this clone. J is TRBJ1-2 and V is TRBV28; D not certain. CDR1 and CDR2 (germline): MDHEN, SYDVKM. The CDR3 runs 13 residues. Trimming removed 2 bases at V and 1 base at J, with 5 bases between. For the CDR3, the DNA is TGTGCCAGCAGTTTAGCACATAACTATGGCTACACCTTC. Translated: CASSLAHNYGYTF.

This chain joins TRBV29-1 and TRBJ1-2; no reliable D call. V lost 4 bases and J 8 bases, leaving 17 bases between the germline ends. The CDR3 consists of 13 residues. Germline-derived CDR1 and CDR2 are SQVTM and ANQGSEA. CDR3 region: CSVAADSNGGYTF. The CDR3 coding sequence is TGCAGCGTTGCGGCAGACTCGAACGGGGGCTACACCTTC.

V usage is TRBV27 and J usage is TRBJ2-5, with 12 nucleotides matching TRBD2. CDR1 and CDR2 from the germline V gene are MNHEY and SMNVEV (reference sequence). This CDR3 contains 16 residues. The J segment lost 4 bases and the V segment lost 0 bases, leaving 3 bases of the junction unmatched. CDR3 bases: TGTGCCAGCAGTTTATCCCTAGCGGGGGGGCTAGAGACCCAGTACTTC. This sequence encodes CASSLSLAGGLETQYF.

This chain links TRBV6-5 with TRBJ2-1, with D tentatively TRBD1 (6 bases). Germline CDR1 reads MNHEY; CDR2 reads SVGAGI. V gave up 5 bases and J gave up 2 bases, with 10 bases separating them. This CDR3 is 14 amino acids long. CDR3 sequence (DNA): TGTGCCAGCAGTGTCGGGACAACCTACAATGAGCAGTTCTTC. Amino acid sequence: CASSVGTTYNEQFF.

The gene calls are TRBV6-1 and TRBJ1-2; no reliable D call. Trimming pared 3 bases from V and 0 bases from J, leaving 8 bases between. The CDR3 is 14 amino acids. The germline V gene has CDR1 MNHNS and CDR2 SASEGT. CDR3 coding DNA: TGTGCCAGCAGTGACTACGTAGCTAACTATGGCTACACCTTC. It translates to CASSDYVANYGYTF.

V is TRBV9 and J is TRBJ1-6; TRBD1 matches at 11 bases. Germline CDR1 SGDLS, CDR2 YYNGEE. V lost 3 bases and J lost 10; bases outside the gene matches: 3. This CDR3 comprises 14 residues. The CDR3 nucleotides are TGTGCCAGCAGCGGCGGGACAGGGGGGTCACCCCTCCACTTT. Protein: CASSGGTGGSPLHF.

The sample holds one count of this clone. The chain uses TRBV15 and TRBJ2-3, with 9 nucleotides matching TRBD2. Germline CDR1 is LNHNV and CDR2 is YYDKDF (reference sequence). There are 15 residues in the CDR3. V shed 4 bases and J 4 bases; nucleotides not matched to a gene: 6. The CDR3 bases are TGTGCCACCAGCATAGCGGGGGACCTATCAGATACGCAGTATTTT. This gives the protein CATSIAGDLSDTQYF. Full variable domain (outside the CDR3, taken from reference TRBV15 and TRBJ2-3): DAMVIQNPRYQVTQFGKPVTLSCSQTLNHNVMYWYQQKSSQAPKLLFHYYDKDFNNEADTPDNFQSRRPNTSFCFLDIRSPGLGDTAMYLCATSIAGDLSDTQYFGPGTRLTVL.

With respect to this clone: Relative to the germline gene, one junction end is altered; a read error may explain this. This chain links TRBV2 with TRBJ1-2; 9 bases are shared with TRBD1. The CDR3 totals 14 residues. The germline gives CDR1 SNHLY, CDR2 FYNNEI. CDR3 residues: CATSVGQGGYGYTF. The DNA for the CDR3 is TGTGCCACCAGTGTGGGACAGGGAGGATATGGCTACACCTTC.

This clone has a handful of counts. The chain is built from TRBV7-9 and TRBJ1-3; perhaps TRBD1 as D (6 bases). V gave up 5 bases and J gave up 9 bases, with 20 bases separating them. In germline, CDR1 is SEHNR, CDR2 FQNEAQ (reference sequence). CDR3 length equals 15 residues. The CDR3 bases are TGTGCCAGCAGCCGTGCACAGGGAGAAGTTACCACCATATATTTT. It specifies CASSRAQGEVTTIYF.

This clone was observed a few times. The genes are TRBV7-6 and TRBJ2-5; tentative D call: TRBD2 (5 bases). Germline CDR1 reads SGHVS; CDR2 reads FNYEAQ. V shed 2 bases and J shed 5 bases, with 12 bases lying between them. The CDR3 is 14 residues long. The CDR3: CASSLLLERETQYF. The DNA of the CDR3 is TGTGCCAGCAGCTTATTACTCGAGCGGGAGACCCAGTACTTC.

The chain combines TRBV7-2 with TRBJ2-3, with a weak D call TRBD1 (6 bases). The germline V and J ends were trimmed by 4 bases and 2 bases, with 16 bases remaining between them. Germline loops: CDR1 SGHTA, CDR2 FQGNSA. The CDR3 is 16 residues long. In nucleotides, the CDR3 is TGTGCCAGCAGCTCAACCGGGACAACCTTCACAGATACGCAGTATTTT. Its protein product is CASSSTGTTFTDTQYF.

The CDR3 nucleotides are TGTGCCAGCAGTTTATGGACAGAAAGGGATACGCAGTATTTT. It yields the protein CASSLWTERDTQYF. The V and J genes are TRBV27 and TRBJ2-3, with a tentative D call TRBD1 (6 bases). Deletions cut 1 base from V and 6 bases from J, with 11 bases between. CDR1 MNHEY and CDR2 SMNVEV come from the germline V gene (reference sequence). CDR3 size: 14 residues.

This chain connects TRBV15 to TRBJ2-2; 7 nucleotides match TRBD2. This CDR3 spans 14 amino acids. Germline trimming cut 0 bases from V and 6 bases from J; bases unmatched to any gene: 1. Germline V gene data show CDR1 as LNHNV and CDR2 as YYDKDF (reference sequence). This chain's CDR3 is CATSRDRGAGELFF. Written as DNA, the CDR3 is TGTGCCACCAGCAGAGATCGGGGGGCCGGGGAGCTGTTTTTT. Together with reference TRBV15 and TRBJ2-2, the CDR3 gives the full variable domain: DAMVIQNPRYQVTQFGKPVTLSCSQTLNHNVMYWYQQKSSQAPKLLFHYYDKDFNNEADTPDNFQSRRPNTSFCFLDIRSPGLGDTAMYLCATSRDRGAGELFFGEGSRLTVL.

The rearrangement joins TRBV7-9 to TRBJ2-5, with TRBD1 identical over 10 bases. V lost 4 bases, J lost 3 bases, and 2 bases stayed unmatched. This CDR3 is built from 14 residues. CDR1 SEHNR and CDR2 FQNEAQ come from the germline V gene (reference sequence). CDR3 sequence: CASSSGTGEETQYF. CDR3 coding DNA: TGTGCCAGCAGCTCCGGGACAGGGGAAGAGACCCAGTACTTC.

This clone has a single count. This rearrangement joins TRBV5-5 to TRBJ2-5, with 9 bases lining up with TRBD1. The germline CDR1 and CDR2 sequences are SGHKS and YYEKEE (reference sequence). There are 15 residues in the CDR3. J was trimmed by 5 bases and V by 2 bases; bases with no gene match: 7. The CDR3 region is CASSLTGQGHETQYF. The CDR3 nucleotides read TGTGCCAGCAGCTTAACGGGACAGGGACACGAGACCCAGTACTTC.

V is TRBV4-3 and J is TRBJ2-7, with TRBD2 as a possible D gene (5 bases). The CDR3 contains 17 residues. V was clipped by 3 bases and J by 3 bases, with 21 bases between them. Per the germline V gene, CDR1 is LGHNA and CDR2 is YSLEER. CDR3 bases: TGCGCCAGCAGCCAGTCGGCAAAGGTCGGGGATTTCTACGAGCAGTACTTC. It specifies CASSQSAKVGDFYEQYF.